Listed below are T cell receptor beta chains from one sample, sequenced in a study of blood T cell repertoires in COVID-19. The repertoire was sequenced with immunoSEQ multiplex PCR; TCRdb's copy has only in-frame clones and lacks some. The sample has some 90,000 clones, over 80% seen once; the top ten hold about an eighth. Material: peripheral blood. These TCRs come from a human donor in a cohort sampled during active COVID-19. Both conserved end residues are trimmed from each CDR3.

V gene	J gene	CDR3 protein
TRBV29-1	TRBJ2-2	SVEVQGPGELF
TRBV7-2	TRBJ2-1	ASSYIANLYNEQF
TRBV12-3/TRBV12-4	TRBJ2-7	ASSADYYYEQY
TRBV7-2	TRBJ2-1	ASSLGGSSSYNEQF
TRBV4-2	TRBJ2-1	ASSRVLAGGTNEQF
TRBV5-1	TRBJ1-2	ASSFGTADHGYT
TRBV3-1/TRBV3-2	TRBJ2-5	ASSLGLAGGETQY
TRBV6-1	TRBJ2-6	ASSEQGAVSGANVLT
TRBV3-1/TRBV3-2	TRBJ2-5	ASSPYPTGQETQY
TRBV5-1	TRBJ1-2	ASSLIPTGGGGGYT
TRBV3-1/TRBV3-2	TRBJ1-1	ASSQGTGGMWTEAF
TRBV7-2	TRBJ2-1	ASSWWTSRNNEQF
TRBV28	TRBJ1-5	ASSSGNDQPQH
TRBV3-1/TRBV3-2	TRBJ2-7	ASSQGLTGYYEQY
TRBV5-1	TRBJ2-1	ASSPGLAGGRNEQF
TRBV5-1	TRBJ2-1	ASSLEGDLAGGYNEQF
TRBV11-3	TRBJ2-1	ASSLEGSGSYPYNEQF
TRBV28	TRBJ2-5	ASSTGTGGFETQY
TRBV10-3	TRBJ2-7	AISESGTSSYEQY
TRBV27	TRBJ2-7	ASSQGMRYEQY
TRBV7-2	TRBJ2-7	ASSLAGTGLYEQY
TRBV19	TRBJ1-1	ASSIGTYRGPNTEAF
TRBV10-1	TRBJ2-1	ASSRDRGYNEQF
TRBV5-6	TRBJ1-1	ASSPYRTANTEAF
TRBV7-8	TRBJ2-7	ASSLRRTSSYEQY
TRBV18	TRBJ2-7	ASSPGTGPYEQY
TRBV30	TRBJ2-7	AWEKGQAYEQY
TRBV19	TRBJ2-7	ASSLGPGSYEQY
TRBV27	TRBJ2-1	ASRLNRGDEQF
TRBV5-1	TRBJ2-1	ASSPGGAIHEQF
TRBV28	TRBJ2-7	ASSLTHRDYEQY
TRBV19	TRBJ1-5	ASSTRTGNQPQH
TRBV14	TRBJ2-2	ASSQRGYGELF
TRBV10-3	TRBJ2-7	AISARDGGEQY
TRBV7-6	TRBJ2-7	ASSLDSGFSGEQY